The TCR beta chain described here comes from a study of shared clonotypes between healthy human individuals. The CDR3 contains 14 residues. The V end lost 6 bases, the J end lost 6 bases, and 12 bases lay between the germline ends. Germline values: CDR1 ENHRY, CDR2 SYGVKD. Positive CCR7 selection of CD45RO-negative cells yielded the naive CD8 cells, and terminally differentiated effector memory CD45RA+ cells were excluded. When replicate PCRs were run on sorted subsets, they used around 200 ng DNA, tens of thousands of T cell genomes. The method was immunoSEQ multiplex PCR; TCRdb's version includes in-frame clones alone and lacks a portion of them. The sample has about 2 million clones, roughly 95% seen once; the top ten hold around 1%.

V is TRBV10-3 and J is TRBJ1-6; tentatively, D is TRBD1 (5 bases). This receptor was obtained from a man between 18 and 29 years old in good health. Sample: naive CD8+ T cells sorted from blood. CDR3 region: CAIRYGGTNSPLHF. In nucleotides, the CDR3 is TGTGCCATCAGATACGGAGGGACTAATTCACCCCTCCACTTT.